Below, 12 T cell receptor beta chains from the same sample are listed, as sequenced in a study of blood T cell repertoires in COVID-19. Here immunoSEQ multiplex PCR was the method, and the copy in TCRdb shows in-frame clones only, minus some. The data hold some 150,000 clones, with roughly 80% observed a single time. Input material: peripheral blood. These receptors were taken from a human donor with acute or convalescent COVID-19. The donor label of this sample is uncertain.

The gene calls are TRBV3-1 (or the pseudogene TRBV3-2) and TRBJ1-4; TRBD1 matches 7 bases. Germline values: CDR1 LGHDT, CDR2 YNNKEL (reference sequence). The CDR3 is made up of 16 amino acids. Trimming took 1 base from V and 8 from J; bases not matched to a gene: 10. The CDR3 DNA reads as TGTGCCAGCAGCCAAGGGAGTGAGGGGGCAGAAGAAAAACTGTTTTTT. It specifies CASSQGSEGAEEKLFF.

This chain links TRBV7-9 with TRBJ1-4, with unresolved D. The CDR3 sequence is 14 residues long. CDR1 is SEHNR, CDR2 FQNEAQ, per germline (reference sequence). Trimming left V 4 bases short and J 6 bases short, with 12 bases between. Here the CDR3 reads CASSSRTPDEKLFF. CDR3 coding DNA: TGTGCCAGCAGCTCCCGGACTCCAGATGAAAAACTGTTTTTT.

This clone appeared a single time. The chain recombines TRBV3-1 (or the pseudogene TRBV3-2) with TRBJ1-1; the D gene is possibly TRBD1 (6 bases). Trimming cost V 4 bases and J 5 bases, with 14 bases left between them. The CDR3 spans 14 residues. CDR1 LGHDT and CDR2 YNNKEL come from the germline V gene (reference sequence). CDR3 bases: TGTGCCAGCAGCCTCCCGGGGGGCAGGACTGAAGCTTTCTTT. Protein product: CASSLPGGRTEAFF.

CDR3 nucleotides: TGCGCCAGCGGATGGACAGGAGGTGGACATATAGGAGCCTATGGCTACACCTTC. It yields the protein CASGWTGGGHIGAYGYTF. The rearrangement joins TRBV5-1 to TRBJ1-2; 7 nucleotides match TRBD1. The CDR3 consists of 18 residues. Germline loops: CDR1 SGHRS, CDR2 YFSETQ. J was trimmed by 4 bases and V by 7 bases; bases with no gene match: 22.

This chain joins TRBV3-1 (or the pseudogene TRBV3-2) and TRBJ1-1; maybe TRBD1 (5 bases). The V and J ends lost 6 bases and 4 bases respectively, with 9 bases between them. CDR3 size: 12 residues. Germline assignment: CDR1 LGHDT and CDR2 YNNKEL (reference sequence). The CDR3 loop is CASSTGRTEAFF. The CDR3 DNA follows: TGTGCCAGCAGTACAGGACGCACTGAAGCTTTCTTT.

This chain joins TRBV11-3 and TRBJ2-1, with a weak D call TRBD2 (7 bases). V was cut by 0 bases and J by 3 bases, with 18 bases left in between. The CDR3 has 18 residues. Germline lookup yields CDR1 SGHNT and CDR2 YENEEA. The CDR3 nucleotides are TGTGCCAGCAGCTTAGAGGGAGGGGGTCCTACGTACTACAATGAGCAGTTCTTC. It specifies CASSLEGGGPTYYNEQFF.

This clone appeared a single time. The CDR3 loop is CASTLPGSTEAFF. CDR3 in DNA: TGTGCCAGCACCCTTCCGGGGAGCACTGAAGCTTTCTTT. The V and J genes are TRBV4-2 and TRBJ1-1; D ambiguous. Germline V gene lookup returns CDR1 LGHNA and CDR2 YNFKEQ. The CDR3 covers 13 residues. V shed 7 bases and J shed 4 bases, with 13 bases lying between them.

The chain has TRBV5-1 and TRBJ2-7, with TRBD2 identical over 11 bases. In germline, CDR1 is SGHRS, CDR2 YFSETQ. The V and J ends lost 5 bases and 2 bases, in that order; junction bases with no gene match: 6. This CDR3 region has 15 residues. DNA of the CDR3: TGCGCCAGCAGACCCGGGACTAGCGGCCCCTACGAGCAGTACTTC. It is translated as CASRPGTSGPYEQYF. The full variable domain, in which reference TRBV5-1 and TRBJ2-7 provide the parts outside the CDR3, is KAGVTQTPRYLIKTRGQQVTLSCSPISGHRSVSWYQQTPGQGLQFLFEYFSETQRNKGNFPGRFSGRQFSNSRSEMNVSTLELGDSALYLCASRPGTSGPYEQYFGPGTRLTVT.

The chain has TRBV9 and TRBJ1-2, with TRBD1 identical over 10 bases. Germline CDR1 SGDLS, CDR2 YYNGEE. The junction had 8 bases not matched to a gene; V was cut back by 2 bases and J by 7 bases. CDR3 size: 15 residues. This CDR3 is CASSVFSGTGVGYTF. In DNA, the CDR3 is TGTGCCAGCAGCGTGTTTTCCGGGACAGGGGTTGGCTACACCTTC. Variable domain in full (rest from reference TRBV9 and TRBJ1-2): DSGVTQTPKHLITATGQRVTLRCSPRSGDLSVYWYQQSLDQGLQFLIQYYNGEERAKGNILERFSAQQFPDLHSELNLSSLELGDSALYFCASSVFSGTGVGYTFGSGTRLTVV.

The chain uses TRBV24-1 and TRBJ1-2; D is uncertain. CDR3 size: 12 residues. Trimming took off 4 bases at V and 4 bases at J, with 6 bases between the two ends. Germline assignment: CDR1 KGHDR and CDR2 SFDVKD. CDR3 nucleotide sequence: TGTGCCACCAGTGACTACAGCTATGGCTACACCTTC. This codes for CATSDYSYGYTF.

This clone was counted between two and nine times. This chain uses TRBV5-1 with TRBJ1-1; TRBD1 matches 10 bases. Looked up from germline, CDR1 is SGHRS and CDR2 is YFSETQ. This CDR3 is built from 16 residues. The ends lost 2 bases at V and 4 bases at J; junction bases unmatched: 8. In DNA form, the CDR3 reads TGCGCCAGCAGCTTCAGGGACAGGGGTACGGTCACTGAAGCTTTCTTT. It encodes CASSFRDRGTVTEAFF.

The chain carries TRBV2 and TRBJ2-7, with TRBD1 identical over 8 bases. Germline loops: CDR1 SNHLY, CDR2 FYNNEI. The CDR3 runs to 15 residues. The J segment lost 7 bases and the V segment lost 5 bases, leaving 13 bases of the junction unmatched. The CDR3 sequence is CASSLDRAVKGEQYF. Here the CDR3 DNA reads TGTGCCAGCAGTTTGGACAGGGCCGTAAAAGGGGAGCAGTACTTC. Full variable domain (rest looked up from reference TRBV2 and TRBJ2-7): EPEVTQTPSHQVTQMGQEVILRCVPISNHLYFYWYRQILGQKVEFLVSFYNNEISEKSEIFDDQFSVERPDGSNFTLKIRSTKLEDSAMYFCASSLDRAVKGEQYFGPGTRLTVT.